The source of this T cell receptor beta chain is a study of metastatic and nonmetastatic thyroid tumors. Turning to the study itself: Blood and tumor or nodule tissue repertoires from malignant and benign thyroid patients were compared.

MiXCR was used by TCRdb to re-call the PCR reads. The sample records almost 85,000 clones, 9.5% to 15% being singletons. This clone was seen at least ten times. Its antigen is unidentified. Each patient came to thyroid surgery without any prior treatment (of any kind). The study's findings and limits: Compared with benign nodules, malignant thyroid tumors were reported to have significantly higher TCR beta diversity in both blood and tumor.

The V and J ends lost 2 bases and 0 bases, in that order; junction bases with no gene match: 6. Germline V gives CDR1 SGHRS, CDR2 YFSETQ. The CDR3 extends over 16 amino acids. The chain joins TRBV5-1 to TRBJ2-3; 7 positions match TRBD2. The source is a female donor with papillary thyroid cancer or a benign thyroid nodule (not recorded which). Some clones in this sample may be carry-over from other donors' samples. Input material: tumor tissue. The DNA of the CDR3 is TGCGCCAGCAGCTTCCCTAGCGGAGGGAGCACAGATACGCAGTATTTT. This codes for CASSFPSGGSTDTQYF.